The clone carrying this TCR beta chain was seen ten or more times. TCRdb re-called the 5' RACE reads through MiXCR, storing one row per CDR3 protein. The data contain about 690,000 distinct CDR3 sequences, 5.5% to 6.5% of them seen just once; the ten biggest clones take up around 1.7%. This entry is derived from a study of identical twins. The CDR3 consists of 15 residues. The V and J ends lost 6 bases and 2 bases respectively, with 17 bases between them. Germline assignment: CDR1 SGHRS and CDR2 YFSETQ. The sample taken for sequencing was naive T cells sorted from blood. The TCR comes from a young man in good health. The V call is TRBV5-1, the J call TRBJ2-5, with D possibly called TRBD1 or TRBD2 (5 bases each). The CDR3 sequence is CASTKTPGRQETQYF. The CDR3 DNA reads TGCGCCAGCACAAAAACGCCGGGACGTCAAGAGACCCAGTACTTC.